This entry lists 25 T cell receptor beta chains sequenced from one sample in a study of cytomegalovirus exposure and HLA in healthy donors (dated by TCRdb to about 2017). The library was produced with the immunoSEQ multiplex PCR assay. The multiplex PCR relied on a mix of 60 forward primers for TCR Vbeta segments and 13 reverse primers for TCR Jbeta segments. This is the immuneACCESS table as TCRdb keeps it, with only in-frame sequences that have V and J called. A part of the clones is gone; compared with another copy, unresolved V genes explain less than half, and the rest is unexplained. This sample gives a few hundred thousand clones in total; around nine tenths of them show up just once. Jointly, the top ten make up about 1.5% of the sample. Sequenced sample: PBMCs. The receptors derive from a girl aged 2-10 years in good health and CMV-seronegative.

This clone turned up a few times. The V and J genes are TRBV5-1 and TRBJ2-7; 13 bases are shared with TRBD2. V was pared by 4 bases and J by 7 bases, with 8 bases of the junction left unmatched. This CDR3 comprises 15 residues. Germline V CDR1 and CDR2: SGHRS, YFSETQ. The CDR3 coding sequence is TGCGCCAGCAGCACCGGGACTAGCGGGGCGGGTGAGCAGTACTTC. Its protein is CASSTGTSGAGEQYF.

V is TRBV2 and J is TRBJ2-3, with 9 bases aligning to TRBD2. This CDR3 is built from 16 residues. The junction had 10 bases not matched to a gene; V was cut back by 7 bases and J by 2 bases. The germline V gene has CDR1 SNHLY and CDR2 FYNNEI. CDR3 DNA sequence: TGTGCCAGCACCAAACTAGCGGGTTCCGTCACAGATACGCAGTATTTT. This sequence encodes CASTKLAGSVTDTQYF.

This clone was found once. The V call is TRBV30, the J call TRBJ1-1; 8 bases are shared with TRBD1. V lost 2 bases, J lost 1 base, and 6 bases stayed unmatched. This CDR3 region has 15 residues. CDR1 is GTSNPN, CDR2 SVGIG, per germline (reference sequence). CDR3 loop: CAWSSPGQGNTEAFF. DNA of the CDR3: TGTGCCTGGAGTTCCCCAGGACAGGGGAACACTGAAGCTTTCTTT.

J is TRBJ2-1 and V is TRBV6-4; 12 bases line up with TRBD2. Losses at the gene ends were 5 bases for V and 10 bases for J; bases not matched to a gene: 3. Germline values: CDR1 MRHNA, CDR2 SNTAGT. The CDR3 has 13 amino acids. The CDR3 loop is CASSRLAGDEQFF. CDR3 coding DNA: TGTGCCAGCAGTCGACTAGCGGGGGACGAGCAGTTCTTC.

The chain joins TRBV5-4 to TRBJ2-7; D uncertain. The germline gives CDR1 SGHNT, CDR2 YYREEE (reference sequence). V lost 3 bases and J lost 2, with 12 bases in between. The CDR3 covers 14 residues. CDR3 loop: CASSSQSSPYEQYF. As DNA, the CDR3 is TGTGCCAGCAGCTCCCAATCCAGTCCCTACGAGCAGTACTTC.

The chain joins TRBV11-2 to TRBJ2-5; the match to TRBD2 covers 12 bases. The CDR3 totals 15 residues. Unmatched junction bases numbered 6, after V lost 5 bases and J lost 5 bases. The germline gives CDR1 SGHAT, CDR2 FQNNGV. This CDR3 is CASSPTGTSGETQYF. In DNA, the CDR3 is TGTGCCAGCAGCCCCACCGGGACTAGCGGGGAGACCCAGTACTTC.

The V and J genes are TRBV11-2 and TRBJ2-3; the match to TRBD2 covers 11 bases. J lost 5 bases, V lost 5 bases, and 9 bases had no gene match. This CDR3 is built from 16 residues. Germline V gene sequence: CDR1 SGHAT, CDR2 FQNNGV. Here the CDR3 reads CASSPGLAVPIDTQYF. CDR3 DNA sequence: TGTGCCAGCAGCCCGGGACTAGCGGTTCCCATAGATACGCAGTATTTT.

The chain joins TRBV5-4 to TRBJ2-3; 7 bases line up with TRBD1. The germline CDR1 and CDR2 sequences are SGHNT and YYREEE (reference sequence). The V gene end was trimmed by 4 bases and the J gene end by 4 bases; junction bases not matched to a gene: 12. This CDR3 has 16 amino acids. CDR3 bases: TGTGCCAGCAGCGAATCCGGGACAGTTTACTCAGATACGCAGTATTTT. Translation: CASSESGTVYSDTQYF.

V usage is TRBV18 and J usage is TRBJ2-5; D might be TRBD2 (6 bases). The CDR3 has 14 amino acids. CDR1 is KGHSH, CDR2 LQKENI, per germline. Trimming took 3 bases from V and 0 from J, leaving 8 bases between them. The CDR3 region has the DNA TGTGCCAGCTCACCCGGGGGAAACCAAGAGACCCAGTACTTC. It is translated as CASSPGGNQETQYF.

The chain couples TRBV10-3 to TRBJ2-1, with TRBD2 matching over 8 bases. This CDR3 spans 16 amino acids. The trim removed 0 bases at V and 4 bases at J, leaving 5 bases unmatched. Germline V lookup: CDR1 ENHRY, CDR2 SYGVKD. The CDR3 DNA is TGTGCCATCAGTGAGTCGTCGGGAGGGAAATACAATGAGCAGTTCTTC. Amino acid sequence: CAISESSGGKYNEQFF.

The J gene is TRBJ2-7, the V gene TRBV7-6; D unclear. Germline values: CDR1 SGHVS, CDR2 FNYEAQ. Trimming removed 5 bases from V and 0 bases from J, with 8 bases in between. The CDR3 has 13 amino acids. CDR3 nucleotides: TGTGCCAGCAGCCCTTCCTACTCCTACGAGCAGTACTTC. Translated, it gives CASSPSYSYEQYF.

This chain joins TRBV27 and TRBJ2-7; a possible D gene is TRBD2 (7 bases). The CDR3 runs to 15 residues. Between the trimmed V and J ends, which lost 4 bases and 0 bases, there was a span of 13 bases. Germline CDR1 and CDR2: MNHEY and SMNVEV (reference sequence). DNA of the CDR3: TGTGCCAGCAGTTGGGGGGGCCTGAGCTCCTACGAGCAGTACTTC. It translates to CASSWGGLSSYEQYF.

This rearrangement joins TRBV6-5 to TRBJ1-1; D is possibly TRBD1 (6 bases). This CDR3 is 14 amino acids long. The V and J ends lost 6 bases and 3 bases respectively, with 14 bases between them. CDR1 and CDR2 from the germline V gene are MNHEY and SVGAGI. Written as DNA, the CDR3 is TGTGCCAGCAGGGAGCAGGGGTGGGACACTGAAGCTTTCTTT. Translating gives CASREQGWDTEAFF.

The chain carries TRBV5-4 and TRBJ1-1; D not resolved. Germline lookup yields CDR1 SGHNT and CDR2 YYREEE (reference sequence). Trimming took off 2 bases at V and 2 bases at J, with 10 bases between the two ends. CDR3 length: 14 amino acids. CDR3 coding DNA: TGTGCCAGCAGCTTAGGGAGGGCTAACACTGAAGCTTTCTTT. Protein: CASSLGRANTEAFF.

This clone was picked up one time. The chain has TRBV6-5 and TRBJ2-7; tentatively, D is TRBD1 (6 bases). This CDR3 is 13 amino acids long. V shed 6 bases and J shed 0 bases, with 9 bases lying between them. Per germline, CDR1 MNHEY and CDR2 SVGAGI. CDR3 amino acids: CASRRQDSYEQYF. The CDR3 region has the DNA TGTGCCAGCAGGCGACAGGACTCCTACGAGCAGTACTTC.

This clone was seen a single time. The CDR3 region is CASSPAVTGDIGYGYTF. For the CDR3, the DNA is TGTGCCAGCTCACCAGCCGTGACAGGGGATATCGGCTATGGCTACACCTTC. This chain joins TRBV18 and TRBJ1-2, with TRBD1 matching 8 bases. The V gene end was trimmed by 2 bases and the J gene end by 4 bases; junction bases not matched to a gene: 12. Germline assignment: CDR1 KGHSH and CDR2 LQKENI. The CDR3 covers 17 residues.

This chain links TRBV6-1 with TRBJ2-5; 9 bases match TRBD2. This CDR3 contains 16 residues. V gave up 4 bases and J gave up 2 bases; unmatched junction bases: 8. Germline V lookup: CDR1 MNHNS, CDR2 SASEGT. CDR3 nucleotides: TGTGCCAGCAGTGTTGAGCGGGGGGCACAACAAGAGACCCAGTACTTC. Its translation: CASSVERGAQQETQYF.

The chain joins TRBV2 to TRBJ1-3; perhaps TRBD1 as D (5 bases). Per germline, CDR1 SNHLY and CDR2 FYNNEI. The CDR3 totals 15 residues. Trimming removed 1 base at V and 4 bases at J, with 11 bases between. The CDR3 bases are TGTGCCAGCAGTGAAGGGTGGCACAGGGGAAACACCATATATTTT. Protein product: CASSEGWHRGNTIYF.

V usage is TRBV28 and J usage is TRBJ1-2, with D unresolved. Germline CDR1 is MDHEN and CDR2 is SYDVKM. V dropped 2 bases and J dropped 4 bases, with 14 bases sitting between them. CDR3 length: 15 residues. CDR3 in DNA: TGTGCCAGCAGTTTACGGCAGGAACTCCCCTATGGCTACACCTTC. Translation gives CASSLRQELPYGYTF.

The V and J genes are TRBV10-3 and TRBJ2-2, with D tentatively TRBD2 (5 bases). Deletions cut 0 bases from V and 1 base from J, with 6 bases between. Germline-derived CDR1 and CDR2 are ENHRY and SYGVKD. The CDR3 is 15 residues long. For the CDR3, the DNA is TGTGCCATCAGTGAGTCAGGACTGAACACCGGGGAGCTGTTTTTT. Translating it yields CAISESGLNTGELFF.

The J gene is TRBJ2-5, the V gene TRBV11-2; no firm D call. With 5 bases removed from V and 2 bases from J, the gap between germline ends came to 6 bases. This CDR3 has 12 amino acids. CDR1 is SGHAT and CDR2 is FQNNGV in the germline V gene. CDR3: CASSPSQETQYF. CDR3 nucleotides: TGTGCCAGCAGCCCGAGTCAAGAGACCCAGTACTTC.

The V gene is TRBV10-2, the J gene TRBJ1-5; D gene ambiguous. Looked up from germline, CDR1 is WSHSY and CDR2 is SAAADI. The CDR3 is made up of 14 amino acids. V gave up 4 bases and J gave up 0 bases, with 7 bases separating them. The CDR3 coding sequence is TGCGCCAGCAGTGCCGAGTATAGCAATCAGCCCCAGCATTTT. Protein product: CASSAEYSNQPQHF.

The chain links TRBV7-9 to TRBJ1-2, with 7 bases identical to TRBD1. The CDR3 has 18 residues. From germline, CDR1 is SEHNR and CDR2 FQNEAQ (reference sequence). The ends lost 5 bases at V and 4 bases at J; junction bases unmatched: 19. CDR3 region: CASSPPGQNLHTTYGYTF. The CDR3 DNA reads TGTGCCAGCAGCCCACCGGGACAGAACCTCCATACGACCTATGGCTACACCTTC.

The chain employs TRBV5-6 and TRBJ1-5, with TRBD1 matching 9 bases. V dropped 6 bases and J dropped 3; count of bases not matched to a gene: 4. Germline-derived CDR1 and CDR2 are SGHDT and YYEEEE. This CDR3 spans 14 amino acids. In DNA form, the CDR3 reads TGTGCCAGCAACAGACAGGGGGTCAATCAGCCCCAGCATTTT. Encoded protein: CASNRQGVNQPQHF.

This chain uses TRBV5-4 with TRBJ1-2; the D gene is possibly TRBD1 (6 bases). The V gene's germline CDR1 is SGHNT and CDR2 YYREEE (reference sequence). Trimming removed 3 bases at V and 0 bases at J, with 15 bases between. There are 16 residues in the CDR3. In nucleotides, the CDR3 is TGTGCCAGCAGCTCCGACGGGACATGGACTAACTATGGCTACACCTTC. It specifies CASSSDGTWTNYGYTF.